The T cell receptor (beta chain) described here comes from a study of kidney transplant recipient with SARS-CoV-2 infection. V lost 3 bases, J lost 0 bases, and 9 bases lay in between. The germline gives CDR1 SGHTA, CDR2 FQGNSA. The CDR3 loop spans 15 amino acids. MiXCR, run by TCRdb on the reads, gives a single entry per CDR3 protein. The sample contains fewer than 250,000 distinct CDR3 sequences, less than 35% of which appear only once. The chain recombines TRBV7-2 with TRBJ2-1, with D possibly being TRBD2 (5 bases). This clonotype originated in a male patient younger than 45 who had COVID-19 and was a kidney transplant recipient. Some T cells may arise from the graft donor. The sample consisted of a blood sample, taken at baseline and on approximately day 120 from a kidney transplant recipient. The CDR3 reads CASSFWESSYNEQFF. CDR3 in DNA: TGTGCCAGCAGCTTTTGGGAGAGCTCCTACAATGAGCAGTTCTTC.